A selection of T cell receptor beta chains follows, all from one sample in a study of CD8 T cells in ankylosing spondylitis. TCRdb used MiXCR to reprocess the 5' RACE reads, holding one entry per CDR3 protein. The data show over 150,000 distinct CDR3 sequences, with roughly 13% seen just once and approximately 17% held by the top ten. Input material: blood, either unsorted or a sorted T cell fraction (not recorded which). The receptors stem from a male donor with ankylosing spondylitis or in good health (not recorded which). The CDR3 runs from the conserved cysteine through the conserved F or W. The D gene is left open where the match is weak. Not all rows give a size; the values are once, few, many and, for expanded clones, a class.

abundance,v_gene,j_gene,d_gene,CDR3aa,CDR3nt
NA,TRBV5-1,TRBJ2-5,NA,CASSLVSLQETQYF,TGCGCCAGCAGCTTGGTATCCCTTCAAGAGACCCAGTACTTC
NA,TRBV7-9,TRBJ2-5,NA,CASGLGYETQYF,TGTGCCAGTGGGCTGGGGTACGAGACCCAGTACTTC
few,TRBV7-9,TRBJ1-5,NA,CASSSDPDQPQHF,TGTGCCAGCAGTTCCGATCCGGATCAGCCCCAGCATTTT
few,TRBV10-1,TRBJ2-2,NA,CATELENTGELFF,TGCGCCACCGAACTAGAAAACACCGGGGAGCTGTTTTTT
NA,TRBV9,TRBJ2-3,NA,CASSSGRLVLTDTQYF,TGTGCCAGCAGCTCCGGTAGATTGGTCCTCACAGATACGCAGTATTTT
NA,TRBV20-1,TRBJ2-7,TRBD2,CSARDLEGLADRGEQYF,TGCAGTGCTAGAGATCTCGAAGGGCTAGCGGACCGGGGTGAGCAGTACTTC
few,TRBV6-5,TRBJ1-2,TRBD1,CASSYGQGDGYTF,TGTGCCAGCAGTTACGGACAGGGGGACGGCTACACCTTC
NA,TRBV3-1,TRBJ2-1,TRBD1,CASSPGQGIDEQFF,TGTGCCAGCAGCCCGGGACAGGGGATTGATGAGCAGTTCTTC
NA,TRBV7-2,TRBJ1-1,NA,CASSLVVLGEAFF,TGTGCCAGCAGCTTAGTCGTCCTCGGGGAAGCTTTCTTT
NA,TRBV12-3/TRBV12-4,TRBJ1-2,NA,CASSPLMGAEYGYTF,TGTGCCAGCAGTCCCCTCATGGGCGCGGAGTATGGCTACACCTTC
few,TRBV29-1,TRBJ2-1,TRBD2,CSTEREAPYNEQFF,TGCAGCACTGAACGGGAGGCCCCCTACAATGAGCAGTTCTTC